These 11 T cell receptor beta chains came from one sample sequenced in a study of graft-versus-host responses after intestinal transplantation. Clones were read by immunoSEQ multiplex PCR, and TCRdb kept only the in-frame ones, dropping some. The sample carries roughly 15,000 clones, around a third recorded once. The material sequenced was alloreactive CD4+ T cells from a mixed lymphocyte reaction culture, taken before intestinal transplant. The subset is: CFSE-low proliferating T cells sorted from roughly 6-day pre-transplant mixed lymphocyte reaction (GvH or HvG direction). The origin of the receptors is a human patient who received an intestinal transplant.

This chain joins TRBV10-2 and TRBJ1-1, with D uncertain. This CDR3 is 13 amino acids long. CDR1 and CDR2 (germline): WSHSY, SAAADI. V was pared by 3 bases and J by 4 bases, with 9 bases between. The CDR3 nucleotides read TGCGCCAGCAGTGAAGGGTGGGGCACTGAAGCTTTCTTT. Translated: CASSEGWGTEAFF.

This clone was seen only a few times. The chain uses TRBV6-5 and TRBJ1-2; TRBD1 agrees at 10 bases. J was trimmed by 7 bases and V by 6 bases; bases with no gene match: 5. Germline V gene sequence: CDR1 MNHEY, CDR2 SVGAGI. The CDR3 is 13 residues long. Here the CDR3 DNA reads TGTGCCAGCAGACTCCGGGACAGGGGTGGCTACACCTTC. Its translation is CASRLRDRGGYTF.

This clone turned up a few times. The chain combines TRBV11-2 with TRBJ1-5; the D is unclear. Germline V CDR1 and CDR2: SGHAT, FQNNGV. This CDR3 is 15 amino acids long. The ends were cut back, 3 bases at V and 1 base at J, with 10 bases in the middle. The CDR3 region is CASSFGQTSNQPQHF. Here the CDR3 DNA reads TGTGCCAGCAGCTTCGGGCAGACAAGCAATCAGCCCCAGCATTTT.

V is TRBV6-6 and J is TRBJ2-1; 8 bases agree with TRBD1. Looked up from germline, CDR1 is MNHNY and CDR2 is SVGAGI (reference sequence). V lost 0 bases and J lost 14; bases outside the gene matches: 9. The CDR3 is 14 amino acids. The CDR3 DNA is TGTGCCAGCAGTTACTCGATACGGAGGGACAGGAAGTTCTTC. This translates into CASSYSIRRDRKFF.

The rearrangement uses TRBV5-1 and TRBJ2-2; 7 bases map to TRBD2. The CDR3 contains 16 residues. V trimming: 0 bases; J trimming: 4 bases; junction bases outside the gene matches: 6. In germline, CDR1 is SGHRS, CDR2 YFSETQ. CDR3 coding DNA: TGCGCCAGCAGCTTGGGGACTAGACGCCCCACCGGGGAGCTGTTTTTT. As protein: CASSLGTRRPTGELFF.

V is TRBV11-1 and J is TRBJ1-1; a possible D gene is TRBD1 (5 bases). The CDR3 contains 15 residues. V was trimmed by 5 bases and J by 1 base, leaving 14 bases between them. From germline, CDR1 is SGHAT and CDR2 FQDESV (reference sequence). CDR3 amino acids: CASSPRGGGNTEAFF. DNA for the CDR3: TGTGCCAGCAGCCCCCGCGGGGGGGGGAACACTGAAGCTTTCTTT. The variable domain in full, completed from reference TRBV11-1 and TRBJ1-1, reads EAEVAQSPRYKITEKSQAVAFWCDPISGHATLYWYRQILGQGPELLVQFQDESVVDDSQLPKDRFSAERLKGVDSTLKIQPAELGDSAMYLCASSPRGGGNTEAFFGQGTRLTVV.

This clone was recorded a few times. V and J are TRBV7-6 and TRBJ1-2, with a possible D match to TRBD1 (5 bases). There are 14 residues in the CDR3. V dropped 3 bases and J dropped 4 bases, with 12 bases sitting between them. Germline V gene data show CDR1 as SGHVS and CDR2 as FNYEAQ. The CDR3: CASSLTQGGYGYTF. CDR3 bases: TGTGCCAGCAGCTTGACGCAGGGCGGCTATGGCTACACCTTC.

This clone occurred a few times. This sequence joins TRBV6-5 and TRBJ2-5; tentatively, D is TRBD1 or TRBD2 (5 bases each). Germline CDR1 reads MNHEY; CDR2 reads SVGAGI. This CDR3 contains 13 residues. Trimming left V 5 bases short and J 3 bases short, with 10 bases between. The chain's CDR3 is CASSPGREETQYF. The CDR3 region has the DNA TGTGCCAGCAGTCCGGGACGGGAAGAGACCCAGTACTTC.

This clone was observed a few times. The genes are TRBV5-6 and TRBJ2-7, with D hard to call. CDR1 SGHDT and CDR2 YYEEEE come from the germline V gene. V lost 0 bases to trimming and J lost 0 bases, with 4 bases between them. The CDR3 is 13 amino acids. The CDR3 DNA is TGTGCCAGCAGCTTGGCTAGCTCCTACGAGCAGTACTTC. It encodes CASSLASSYEQYF.

The table lists this clone with a few counts. The chain recombines TRBV2 with TRBJ1-2; weak D call: TRBD1 (6 bases). This CDR3 is built from 14 residues. CDR1 SNHLY and CDR2 FYNNEI come from the germline V gene. V was trimmed by 6 bases and J by 3 bases, leaving 14 bases between them. CDR3 nucleotide sequence: TGTGCCAGCAGCTTGCCCGGGGGGCACTATGGCTACACCTTC. This codes for CASSLPGGHYGYTF.

The chain is built from TRBV6-1 and TRBJ1-4; TRBD1 might be the D (5 bases). The CDR3 consists of 14 residues. V was shortened by 6 bases and J by 2 bases, with 10 bases between the two germline ends. Germline CDR1 reads MNHNS; CDR2 reads SASEGT. The CDR3: CASSPTVTNEKLFF. The CDR3 nucleotides read TGTGCCAGCAGCCCGACAGTGACTAATGAAAAACTGTTTTTT.